A single sample gave rise to the 27 T cell receptor beta chains below, sequenced in a study of T cell responses to AZD1222 COVID-19 vaccine. TCRdb keeps only in-frame clones here, not all; method: immunoSEQ multiplex PCR. The table records about 170,000 clones, approximately 93% of them present only once. The sequencing used peripheral blood, collected on day 0 of AZD1222 vaccination. These receptor sequences come from an adult in good health.

This chain uses TRBV5-6 with TRBJ1-2; the D is unclear. V was shortened by 4 bases and J by 7 bases, with 14 bases between the two germline ends. The CDR3 spans 13 residues. Germline V CDR1 and CDR2: SGHDT, YYEEEE. DNA of the CDR3: TGTGCCAGCAGCCCGAGGAGGGTCGGTGGCTACACCTTC. Translation gives CASSPRRVGGYTF. Filled out from reference TRBV5-6 and TRBJ1-2, the complete variable domain reads DAGVTQSPTHLIKTRGQQVTLRCSPKSGHDTVSWYQQALGQGPQFIFQYYEEEERQRGNFPDRFSGHQFPNYSSELNVNALLLGDSALYLCASSPRRVGGYTFGSGTRLTVV.

The rearrangement joins TRBV2 to TRBJ1-1, with D perhaps matching TRBD1 (5 bases). The V and J ends lost 10 bases and 6 bases respectively, with 12 bases between them. Germline V gene data show CDR1 as SNHLY and CDR2 as FYNNEI. The CDR3 totals 11 residues. CDR3 region: CAIEGTPEAFF. Here the CDR3 DNA reads TGTGCCATTGAGGGGACCCCTGAAGCTTTCTTT.

The V gene is TRBV5-1, the J gene TRBJ1-2; the D is unclear. Trimming stripped 2 bases from V and 8 bases from J, with 22 bases between. Germline CDR1 is SGHRS and CDR2 is YFSETQ. The length of the CDR3 is 16 residues. The CDR3 bases are TGCGCCAGCAGCTTTATTGGTCTGGCTGCCCTGGGGGGCTACACCTTC. Its translation is CASSFIGLAALGGYTF.

The chain recombines TRBV19 with TRBJ1-2; no firm D call. V lost 3 bases and J 7 bases, leaving 9 bases between the germline ends. Germline CDR1 is LNHDA and CDR2 is SQIVND (reference sequence). This CDR3 is 12 amino acids long. The CDR3 reads CASSMAAAGYTF. The CDR3 region has the DNA TGTGCCAGTAGTATGGCCGCCGCTGGCTACACCTTC.

The chain has TRBV7-9 and TRBJ2-7, with 7 bases fitting TRBD1. The germline V gene has CDR1 SEHNR and CDR2 FQNEAQ (reference sequence). This CDR3 region has 14 residues. V shed 6 bases, J shed 4 bases, and the junction held 9 bases outside the gene matches. The CDR3 loop reads CASRPPGQLYEQYF. CDR3 coding DNA: TGTGCCAGCAGACCTCCGGGACAGCTATACGAGCAGTACTTC.

The chain employs TRBV7-9 and TRBJ2-1; D might be TRBD2 (6 bases). Trimming cost V 0 bases and J 0 bases, with 15 bases left between them. This CDR3 spans 18 amino acids. In germline, CDR1 is SEHNR, CDR2 FQNEAQ (reference sequence). The CDR3 loop reads CASSLAVAAQSSYNEQFF. The CDR3 nucleotides read TGTGCCAGCAGCTTAGCAGTAGCGGCCCAGAGCTCCTACAATGAGCAGTTCTTC.

The rearrangement uses TRBV29-1 and TRBJ1-2; D is unresolved. This CDR3 contains 12 residues. The V end lost 4 bases, the J end lost 9 bases, and 15 bases lay between the germline ends. Germline V gene data show CDR1 as SQVTM and CDR2 as ANQGSEA. CDR3 coding DNA: TGCAGCGTTGGTTATATGGGCGCGAGCTACACCTTC. Protein sequence: CSVGYMGASYTF. The whole variable domain, filled in from reference TRBV29-1 and TRBJ1-2, reads SAVISQKPSRDICQRGTSLTIQCQVDSQVTMMFWYRQQPGQSLTLIATANQGSEATYESGFVIDKFPISRPNLTFSTLTVSNMSPEDSSIYLCSVGYMGASYTFGSGTRLTVV.

V usage is TRBV27 and J usage is TRBJ2-3; D is ambiguous. Deletions cut 5 bases from V and 2 bases from J, with 2 bases between. The CDR3 runs 11 residues. Per germline, CDR1 MNHEY and CDR2 SMNVEV (reference sequence). CDR3 DNA: TGTGCCAGCAGTAACACAGATACGCAGTATTTT. Amino acid sequence: CASSNTDTQYF.

The chain carries TRBV7-6 and TRBJ2-3; 11 positions match TRBD2. CDR3 length: 16 residues. The V segment lost 0 bases and the J segment 6 bases; nucleotides outside the gene matches: 5. Germline CDR1 is SGHVS and CDR2 is FNYEAQ. The DNA for the CDR3 is TGTGCCAGCAGCTTAGCCCTGACTAGCGGGATGGATACGCAGTATTTT. It yields the protein CASSLALTSGMDTQYF.

The V call is TRBV2, the J call TRBJ1-1; D possibly corresponds to TRBD1 (6 bases). V lost 6 bases and J 5 bases, leaving 7 bases between the germline ends. From germline, CDR1 is SNHLY and CDR2 FYNNEI. CDR3 length equals 11 residues. CDR3 sequence: CASRRGTEAFF. CDR3 bases: TGTGCCAGCAGGAGGGGGACTGAAGCTTTCTTT.

This clone has just a few counts. One end of the junction does not line up with germline, which may come from a read error. The chain couples TRBV3-1 (or the pseudogene TRBV3-2) to TRBJ2-7, with D perhaps given as TRBD1 or TRBD2 (5 bases each). Germline V gene lookup returns CDR1 LGHDT and CDR2 YNNKEL (reference sequence). This CDR3 is 15 amino acids long. The CDR3 DNA follows: TGTGCCAGCAGCTCCCACCGTGGGGGAGACAGTCATCCTAACTTC. It codes for CASSSHRGGDSHPNF.

This chain joins TRBV7-9 and TRBJ1-1; 8 positions agree with TRBD1. The CDR3 loop spans 15 amino acids. Germline lookup yields CDR1 SEHNR and CDR2 FQNEAQ (reference sequence). The V and J ends lost 5 bases and 8 bases, in that order; junction bases with no gene match: 13. CDR3 sequence (DNA): TGTGCCAGCAGCCTGACAGGGGAGGGGAAGAAAGAAGCTTTCTTT. Protein sequence: CASSLTGEGKKEAFF.

The chain uses TRBV6-5 and TRBJ1-1, with 7 bases fitting TRBD1. The CDR3 length is 13 residues. J lost 2 bases, V lost 7 bases, and 4 bases had no gene match. Germline CDR1 MNHEY, CDR2 SVGAGI. The CDR3 loop is CASTGQINTEAFF. Here the CDR3 DNA reads TGTGCCAGCACGGGACAGATTAACACTGAAGCTTTCTTT.

This clone was seen a single time. V gene TRBV30 combines with J gene TRBJ1-2, with 7 bases fitting TRBD1. Germline-derived CDR1 and CDR2 are GTSNPN and SVGIG (reference sequence). V lost 5 bases, J lost 1 base, and 7 bases stayed unmatched. The CDR3 runs to 14 residues. The CDR3 loop is CAWETGTFNYGYTF. The CDR3 coding sequence is TGTGCCTGGGAGACAGGGACCTTTAACTATGGCTACACCTTC.

This chain uses TRBV27 with TRBJ1-2; a possible D gene is TRBD1 (5 bases). Deletions cut 9 bases from V and 5 bases from J, with 16 bases between. The CDR3 is made up of 13 amino acids. Germline CDR1 MNHEY, CDR2 SMNVEV (reference sequence). CDR3 in amino acids: CASRSNGGYGYTF. CDR3 DNA: TGTGCCAGTCGGAGTAATGGGGGGTATGGCTACACCTTC.

This clone was observed a few times. The sample holds other DNA sequences that translate to the same CDR3. The gene calls are TRBV11-2 and TRBJ2-7, with D unresolved. Trimming shortened V by 2 bases and J by 3 bases, and 8 bases separated the two germline ends. CDR3 length: 13 residues. Germline lookup yields CDR1 SGHAT and CDR2 FQNNGV. CDR3 bases: TGTGCCAGCAGCTTAACGACCGACTACGAGCAGTACTTC. The encoded protein is CASSLTTDYEQYF.

The V gene is TRBV18, the J gene TRBJ2-7; a weak D match, TRBD1 (5 bases). This CDR3 contains 15 residues. V lost 3 bases to trimming and J lost 1 base, with 13 bases between them. Germline lookup yields CDR1 KGHSH and CDR2 LQKENI. This CDR3 reads CASSPLRQPSYEQYF. In nucleotides, the CDR3 is TGTGCCAGCTCACCTTTACGACAGCCATCCTACGAGCAGTACTTC.

The rearrangement uses TRBV3-1 (or the pseudogene TRBV3-2) and TRBJ2-3; 8 bases agree with TRBD1. CDR1 is LGHDT, CDR2 YNNKEL, per germline (reference sequence). Trimming took 7 bases from V and 7 from J; bases not matched to a gene: 19. The CDR3 contains 17 residues. CDR3 in DNA: TGTGCCAGCAACCCAGGGGGCAGGGAAGCTGTATGGAATACGCAGTATTTT. This encodes CASNPGGREAVWNTQYF.

This chain links TRBV6-5 with TRBJ2-7, with D possibly TRBD1 on 6 matching bases. The V and J ends lost 7 bases and 0 bases respectively, with 10 bases between them. Germline V gene lookup returns CDR1 MNHEY and CDR2 SVGAGI. The CDR3 covers 13 residues. The DNA for the CDR3 is TGTGCCAGCATTGGGACAAGCTCCTACGAGCAGTACTTC. Amino acids: CASIGTSSYEQYF.

V and J are TRBV5-1 and TRBJ1-5, with TRBD1 matching over 7 bases. The V gene end was trimmed by 4 bases and the J gene end by 3 bases; junction bases not matched to a gene: 16. Germline CDR1 is SGHRS and CDR2 is YFSETQ. This CDR3 is 18 amino acids long. CDR3 bases: TGCGCCAGCAGCGACGGCCCCTTGGGGACAGCTTTCAATCAGCCCCAGCATTTT. Translated, it gives CASSDGPLGTAFNQPQHF.

The chain uses TRBV19 and TRBJ1-5; a weak D match, TRBD1 (6 bases). Germline V gene lookup returns CDR1 LNHDA and CDR2 SQIVND (reference sequence). V lost 2 bases and J lost 1, with 9 bases in between. The CDR3 runs 15 residues. CDR3 bases: TGTGCCAGTAGTATAAAGGGGGTGAGCAATCAGCCCCAGCATTTT. Its protein is CASSIKGVSNQPQHF.

The CDR3 reads CASSERTGGEYNEQFF. DNA of the CDR3: TGTGCCAGCAGCGAGCGGACAGGGGGCGAGTACAATGAGCAGTTCTTC. V usage is TRBV11-2 and J usage is TRBJ2-1, with 11 bases identical to TRBD1. After removal of 5 bases from V and 4 bases from J, the junction contained 7 bases not matched to a gene. Germline loops: CDR1 SGHAT, CDR2 FQNNGV. The CDR3 length is 16 residues.

The V call is TRBV6-5, the J call TRBJ2-5; D is unresolved. The CDR3 length is 12 residues. CDR1 is MNHEY and CDR2 is SVGAGI in the germline V gene. Trimming stripped 0 bases from V and 5 bases from J, with 4 bases between. The DNA for the CDR3 is TGTGCCAGCAGTTACTCCGATGAGACCCAGTACTTC. Its protein is CASSYSDETQYF.

This clone has just a few counts. The chain recombines TRBV28 with TRBJ2-3, with 7 bases matching TRBD1. The V and J ends lost 7 bases and 5 bases, in that order; junction bases with no gene match: 15. Germline-derived CDR1 and CDR2 are MDHEN and SYDVKM. The CDR3 runs 16 residues. CDR3 in DNA: TGTGCCAGCACCCTCCACCTCAGACAGGGAGAAGATACGCAGTATTTT. As protein: CASTLHLRQGEDTQYF.

The chain links TRBV14 to TRBJ2-7; D uncertain. This CDR3 contains 12 residues. Germline-derived CDR1 and CDR2 are SGHDN and FVKESK. V lost 3 bases and J 4 bases, leaving 7 bases between the germline ends. In DNA form, the CDR3 reads TGTGCCAGCAGCCACCTGGCGTACGAGCAGTACTTC. Its protein product is CASSHLAYEQYF.

This chain connects TRBV5-1 to TRBJ2-1; 10 nucleotides agree with TRBD2. The V and J ends lost 4 bases and 6 bases, in that order; junction bases with no gene match: 7. The length of the CDR3 is 15 residues. The germline CDR1 and CDR2 sequences are SGHRS and YFSETQ. CDR3 DNA sequence: TGCGCCAGCAGCACCAGGACTAGCGGTGTCAATGAGCAGTTCTTC. Protein product: CASSTRTSGVNEQFF.

CDR3 sequence: CATSDPETAPYGYTF. The DNA for the CDR3 is TGTGCCACCAGTGATCCAGAGACAGCCCCCTATGGCTACACCTTC. The J gene is TRBJ1-2, the V gene TRBV24-1; maybe TRBD1 (5 bases). This CDR3 spans 15 amino acids. Germline CDR1 reads KGHDR; CDR2 reads SFDVKD. V was shortened by 3 bases and J by 4 bases, with 14 bases between the two germline ends.